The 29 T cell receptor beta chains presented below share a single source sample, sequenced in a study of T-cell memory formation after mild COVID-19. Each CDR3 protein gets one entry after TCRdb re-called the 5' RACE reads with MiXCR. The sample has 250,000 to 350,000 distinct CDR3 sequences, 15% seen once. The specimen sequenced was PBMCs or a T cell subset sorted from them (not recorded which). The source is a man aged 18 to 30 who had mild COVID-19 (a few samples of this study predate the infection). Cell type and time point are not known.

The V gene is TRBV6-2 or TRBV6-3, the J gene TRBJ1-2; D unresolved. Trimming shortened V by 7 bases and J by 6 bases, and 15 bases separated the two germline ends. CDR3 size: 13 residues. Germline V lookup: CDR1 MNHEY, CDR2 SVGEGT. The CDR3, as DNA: TGTGCCAGCAACTCCCAACTTGGTCATGGCTACACCTTC. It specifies CASNSQLGHGYTF.

The CDR3 sequence: CASSTDRRADTQYF. DNA of the CDR3: TGTGCCAGCAGCACAGATAGGCGGGCAGATACGCAGTATTTT. The J gene is TRBJ2-3, the V gene TRBV9, with D possibly being TRBD2 (5 bases). Germline values: CDR1 SGDLS, CDR2 YYNGEE. This CDR3 spans 14 amino acids. Between the trimmed V and J ends, which lost 4 bases and 4 bases, there was a span of 13 bases. Combining the CDR3 with reference TRBV9 and TRBJ2-3 gives the whole variable domain DSGVTQTPKHLITATGQRVTLRCSPRSGDLSVYWYQQSLDQGLQFLIQYYNGEERAKGNILERFSAQQFPDLHSELNLSSLELGDSALYFCASSTDRRADTQYFGPGTRLTVL.

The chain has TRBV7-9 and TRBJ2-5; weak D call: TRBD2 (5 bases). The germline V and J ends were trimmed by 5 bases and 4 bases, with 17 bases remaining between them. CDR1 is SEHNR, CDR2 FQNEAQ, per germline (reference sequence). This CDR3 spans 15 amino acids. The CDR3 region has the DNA TGTGCCAGCAGCGGAGGACTGGGAAGTCGAGAGACCCAGTACTTC. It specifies CASSGGLGSRETQYF.

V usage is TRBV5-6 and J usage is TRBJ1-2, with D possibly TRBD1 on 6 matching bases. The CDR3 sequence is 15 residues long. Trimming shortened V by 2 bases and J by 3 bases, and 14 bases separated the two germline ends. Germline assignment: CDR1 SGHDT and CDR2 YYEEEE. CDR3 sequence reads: CASSFVQGIYYGYTF. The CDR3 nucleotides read TGTGCCAGCAGCTTTGTCCAGGGGATCTACTATGGCTACACCTTC.

The CDR3 nucleotides are TGTGCCAGCAGCTCGATAAAGGATACAGGGATCCATGGCTACACCTTC. It encodes CASSSIKDTGIHGYTF. The rearrangement joins TRBV5-6 to TRBJ1-2; perhaps TRBD1 as D (6 bases). Germline-derived CDR1 and CDR2 are SGHDT and YYEEEE. The CDR3 runs 16 residues. Between the trimmed V and J ends, which lost 3 bases and 6 bases, there was a span of 21 bases.

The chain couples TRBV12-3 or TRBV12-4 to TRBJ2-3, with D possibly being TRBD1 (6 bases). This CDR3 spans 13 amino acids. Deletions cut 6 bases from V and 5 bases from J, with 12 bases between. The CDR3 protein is CASRWGQGDTQYF. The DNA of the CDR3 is TGTGCCAGCAGATGGGGGCAAGGAGATACGCAGTATTTT.

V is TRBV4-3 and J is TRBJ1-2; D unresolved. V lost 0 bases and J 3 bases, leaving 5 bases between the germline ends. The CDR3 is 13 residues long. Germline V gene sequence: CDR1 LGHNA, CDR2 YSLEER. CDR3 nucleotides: TGCGCCAGCAGCCAAGATGTGGACTATGGCTACACCTTC. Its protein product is CASSQDVDYGYTF.

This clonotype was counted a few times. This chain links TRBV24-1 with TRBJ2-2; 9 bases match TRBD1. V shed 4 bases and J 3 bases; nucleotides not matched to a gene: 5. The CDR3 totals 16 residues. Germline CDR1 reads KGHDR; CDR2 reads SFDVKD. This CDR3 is CATSDRTGADTGELFF. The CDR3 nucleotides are TGTGCCACCAGTGACAGGACAGGGGCAGACACCGGGGAGCTGTTTTTT.

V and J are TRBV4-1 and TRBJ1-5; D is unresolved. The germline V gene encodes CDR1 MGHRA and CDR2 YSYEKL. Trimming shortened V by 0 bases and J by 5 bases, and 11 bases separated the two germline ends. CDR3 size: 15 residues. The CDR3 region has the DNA TGCGCCAGCAGCCAAGATGGGTCCGGGTATCAGCCCCAGCATTTT. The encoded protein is CASSQDGSGYQPQHF.

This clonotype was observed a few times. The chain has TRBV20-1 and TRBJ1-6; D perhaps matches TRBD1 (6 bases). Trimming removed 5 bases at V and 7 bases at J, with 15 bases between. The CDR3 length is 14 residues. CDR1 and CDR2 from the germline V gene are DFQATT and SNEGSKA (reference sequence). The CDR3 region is CSAFRGQVNSPLHF. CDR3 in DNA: TGCAGTGCTTTTCGGGGGCAGGTGAATTCACCCCTCCACTTT.

CDR3 bases: TGCGCCAGCAGCCCGCTCTGGGATGAAAAACTGTTTTTT. Protein sequence: CASSPLWDEKLFF. The chain combines TRBV4-1 with TRBJ1-4; D remains unclear. The V gene's germline CDR1 is MGHRA and CDR2 YSYEKL. Trimming shortened V by 4 bases and J by 6 bases, and 9 bases separated the two germline ends. The CDR3 has 13 residues.

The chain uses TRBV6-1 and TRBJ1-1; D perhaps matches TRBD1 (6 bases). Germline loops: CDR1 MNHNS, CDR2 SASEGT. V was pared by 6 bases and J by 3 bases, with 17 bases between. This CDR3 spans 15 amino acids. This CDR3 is CASSEYTGLDTEAFF. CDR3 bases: TGTGCCAGCAGCGAATACACAGGGCTCGACACTGAAGCTTTCTTT.

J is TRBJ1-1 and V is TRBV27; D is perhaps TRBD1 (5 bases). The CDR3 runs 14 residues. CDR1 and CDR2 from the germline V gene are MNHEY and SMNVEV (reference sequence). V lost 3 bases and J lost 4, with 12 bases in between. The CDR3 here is CASSFTGRFTEAFF. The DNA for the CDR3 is TGTGCCAGCAGTTTCACAGGAAGGTTCACTGAAGCTTTCTTT.

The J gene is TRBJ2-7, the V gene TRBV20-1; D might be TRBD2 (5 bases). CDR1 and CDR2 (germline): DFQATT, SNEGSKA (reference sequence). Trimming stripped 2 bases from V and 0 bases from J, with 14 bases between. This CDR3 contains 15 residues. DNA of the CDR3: TGCAGTGCTAGACGCACTCAGCGGCCCTCCTACGAGCAGTACTTC. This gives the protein CSARRTQRPSYEQYF.

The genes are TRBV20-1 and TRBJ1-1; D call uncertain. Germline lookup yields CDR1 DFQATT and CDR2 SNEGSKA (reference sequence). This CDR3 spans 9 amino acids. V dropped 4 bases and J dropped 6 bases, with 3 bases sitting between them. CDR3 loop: CSANAEAFF. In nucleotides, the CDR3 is TGCAGTGCTAACGCTGAAGCTTTCTTT.

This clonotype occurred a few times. The CDR3 loop is CASYGVGTHGYTF. CDR3 DNA: TGTGCCAGCTACGGGGTGGGTACCCATGGCTACACCTTC. The rearrangement uses TRBV6-5 and TRBJ1-2; D not resolved. There are 13 residues in the CDR3. CDR1 MNHEY and CDR2 SVGAGI come from the germline V gene. V lost 8 bases, J lost 6 bases, and 16 bases lay in between.

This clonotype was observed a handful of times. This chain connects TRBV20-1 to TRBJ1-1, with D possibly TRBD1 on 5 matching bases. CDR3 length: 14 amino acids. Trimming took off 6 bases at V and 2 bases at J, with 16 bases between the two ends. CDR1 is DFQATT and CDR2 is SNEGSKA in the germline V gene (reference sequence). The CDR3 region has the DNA TGCAGTGCGAAGGCGTGGGGGGTAAACACTGAAGCTTTCTTT. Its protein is CSAKAWGVNTEAFF.

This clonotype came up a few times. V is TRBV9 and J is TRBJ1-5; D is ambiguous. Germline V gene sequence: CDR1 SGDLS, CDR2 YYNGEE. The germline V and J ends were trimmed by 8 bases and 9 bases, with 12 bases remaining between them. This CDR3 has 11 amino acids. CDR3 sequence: CASSAGGPQHF. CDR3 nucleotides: TGTGCCAGTTCGGCCGGCGGGCCCCAGCATTTT.

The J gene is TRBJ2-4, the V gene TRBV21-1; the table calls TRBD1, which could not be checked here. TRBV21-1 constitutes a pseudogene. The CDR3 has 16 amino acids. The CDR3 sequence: CASSKVKGVTKNIQYF. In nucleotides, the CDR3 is TGTGCCAGCAGCAAAGTGAAAGGGGTTACCAAAAACATTCAGTACTTC.

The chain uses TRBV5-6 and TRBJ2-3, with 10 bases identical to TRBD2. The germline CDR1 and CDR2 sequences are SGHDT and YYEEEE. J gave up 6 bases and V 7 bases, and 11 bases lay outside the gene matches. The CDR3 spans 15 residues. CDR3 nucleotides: TGTGCCAGCGTGAAGGTAGCGGGGGGTTTGGATACGCAGTATTTT. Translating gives CASVKVAGGLDTQYF.

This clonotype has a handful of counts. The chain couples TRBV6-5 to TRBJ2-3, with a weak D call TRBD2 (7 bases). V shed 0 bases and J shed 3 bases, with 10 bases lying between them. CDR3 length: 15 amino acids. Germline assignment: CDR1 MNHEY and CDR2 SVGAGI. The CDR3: CASSYSGRGTDTQYF. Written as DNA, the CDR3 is TGTGCCAGCAGTTACTCGGGGAGGGGGACAGATACGCAGTATTTT.

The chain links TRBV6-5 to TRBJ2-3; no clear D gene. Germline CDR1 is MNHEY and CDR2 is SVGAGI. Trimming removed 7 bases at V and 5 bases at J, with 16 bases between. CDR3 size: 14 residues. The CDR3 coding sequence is TGTGCCAGCATGAGATCCGATTCGGGAGATACGCAGTATTTT. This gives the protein CASMRSDSGDTQYF.

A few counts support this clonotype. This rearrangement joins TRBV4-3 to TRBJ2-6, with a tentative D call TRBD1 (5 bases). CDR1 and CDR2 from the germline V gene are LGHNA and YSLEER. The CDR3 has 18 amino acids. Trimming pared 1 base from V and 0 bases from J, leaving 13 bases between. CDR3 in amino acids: CASSQGFRALSGANVLTF. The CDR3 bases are TGCGCCAGCAGCCAAGGGTTCAGGGCTCTCTCTGGGGCCAACGTCCTGACTTTC.

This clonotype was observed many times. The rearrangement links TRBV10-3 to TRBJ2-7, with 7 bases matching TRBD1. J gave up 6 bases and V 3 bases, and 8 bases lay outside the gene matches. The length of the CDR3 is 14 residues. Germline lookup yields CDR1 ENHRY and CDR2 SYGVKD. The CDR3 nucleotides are TGTGCCATCAGTGACCTCAAACAGGGGTCCGAGCAGTACGTC. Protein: CAISDLKQGSEQYV.

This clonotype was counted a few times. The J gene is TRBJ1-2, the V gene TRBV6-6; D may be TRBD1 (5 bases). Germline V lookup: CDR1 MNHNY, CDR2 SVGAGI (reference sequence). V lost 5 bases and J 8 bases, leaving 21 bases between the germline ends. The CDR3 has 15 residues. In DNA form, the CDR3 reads TGTGCCAGCAGTCCCGGTAATGGGGGACTACGGGGCTACACCTTC. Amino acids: CASSPGNGGLRGYTF.

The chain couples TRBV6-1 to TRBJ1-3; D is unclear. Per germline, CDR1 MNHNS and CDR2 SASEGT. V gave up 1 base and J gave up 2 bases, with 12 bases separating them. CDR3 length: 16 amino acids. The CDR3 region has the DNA TGTGCCAGCAGTGAAGGGCATCTCGGGACTGGAAACACCATATATTTT. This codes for CASSEGHLGTGNTIYF.

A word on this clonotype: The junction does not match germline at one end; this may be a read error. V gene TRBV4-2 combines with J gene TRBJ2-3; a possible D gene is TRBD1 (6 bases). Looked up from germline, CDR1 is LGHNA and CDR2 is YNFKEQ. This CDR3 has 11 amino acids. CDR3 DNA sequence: TGTGCCAGCAGCCCCGGGACAATGAGGTTTTTT. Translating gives CASSPGTMRFF.

The CDR3: CASSQEDPGQGHGYTF. The CDR3 DNA is TGTGCCAGCAGCCAAGAGGATCCGGGACAGGGTCATGGCTACACCTTC. The rearrangement uses TRBV3-1 and TRBJ1-2; 9 nucleotides agree with TRBD1. Trimming removed 0 bases from V and 6 bases from J; junction bases left unmatched: 8. This CDR3 has 16 amino acids. CDR1 LGHDT and CDR2 YNNKEL come from the germline V gene (reference sequence).

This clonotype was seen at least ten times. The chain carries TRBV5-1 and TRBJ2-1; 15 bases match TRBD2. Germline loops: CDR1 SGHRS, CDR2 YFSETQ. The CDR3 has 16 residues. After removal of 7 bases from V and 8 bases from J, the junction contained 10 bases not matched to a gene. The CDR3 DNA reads TGCGCCAGCTGTCCAGGACTAGCGGGGGGGCGTGATGAGCAGTTCTTC. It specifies CASCPGLAGGRDEQFF.